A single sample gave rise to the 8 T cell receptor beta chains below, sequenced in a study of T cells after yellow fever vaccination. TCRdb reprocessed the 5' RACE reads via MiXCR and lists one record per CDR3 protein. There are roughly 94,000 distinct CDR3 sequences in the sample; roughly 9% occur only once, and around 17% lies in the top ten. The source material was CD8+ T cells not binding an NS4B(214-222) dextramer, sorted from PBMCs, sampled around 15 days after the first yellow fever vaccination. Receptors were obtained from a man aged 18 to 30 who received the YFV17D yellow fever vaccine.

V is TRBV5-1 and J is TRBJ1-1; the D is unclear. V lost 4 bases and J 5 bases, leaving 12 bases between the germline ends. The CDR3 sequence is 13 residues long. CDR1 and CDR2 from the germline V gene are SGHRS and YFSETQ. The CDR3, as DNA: TGCGCCAGCAGCCCGTCGGGTAGGACTGAAGCTTTCTTT. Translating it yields CASSPSGRTEAFF.

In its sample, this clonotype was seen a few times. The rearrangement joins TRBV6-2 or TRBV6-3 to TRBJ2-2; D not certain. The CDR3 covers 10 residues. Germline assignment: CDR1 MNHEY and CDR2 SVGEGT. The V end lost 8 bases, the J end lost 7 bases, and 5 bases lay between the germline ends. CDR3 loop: CASGIGELFF. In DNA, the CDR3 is TGTGCCAGCGGAATCGGGGAGCTGTTTTTT.

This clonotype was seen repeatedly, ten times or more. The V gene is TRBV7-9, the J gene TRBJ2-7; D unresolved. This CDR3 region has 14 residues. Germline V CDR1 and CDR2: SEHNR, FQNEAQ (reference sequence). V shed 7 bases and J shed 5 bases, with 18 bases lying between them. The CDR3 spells CASNRDIWSDEQYF. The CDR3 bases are TGTGCCAGCAACCGCGACATTTGGTCTGACGAGCAGTACTTC.

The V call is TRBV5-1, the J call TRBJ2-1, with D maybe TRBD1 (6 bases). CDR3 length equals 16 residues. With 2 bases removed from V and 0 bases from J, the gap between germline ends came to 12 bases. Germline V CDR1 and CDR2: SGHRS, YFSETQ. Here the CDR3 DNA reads TGCGCCAGCAGCTTCCCTCAGGGGAGCTCCTACAATGAGCAGTTCTTC. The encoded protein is CASSFPQGSSYNEQFF.

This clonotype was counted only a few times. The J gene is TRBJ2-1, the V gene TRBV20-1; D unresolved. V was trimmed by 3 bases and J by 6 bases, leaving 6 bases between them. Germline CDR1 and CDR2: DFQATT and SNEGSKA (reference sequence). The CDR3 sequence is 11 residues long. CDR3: CSASWPNEQFF. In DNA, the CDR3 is TGCAGTGCTAGCTGGCCCAATGAGCAGTTCTTC.

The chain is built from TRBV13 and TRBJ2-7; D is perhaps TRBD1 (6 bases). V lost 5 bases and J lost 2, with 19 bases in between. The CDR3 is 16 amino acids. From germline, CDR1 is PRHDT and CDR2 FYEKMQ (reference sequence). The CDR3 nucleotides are TGTGCCAGCAGCAATGGCCTAACGGGACACCCCTACGAGCAGTACGTC. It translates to CASSNGLTGHPYEQYV.

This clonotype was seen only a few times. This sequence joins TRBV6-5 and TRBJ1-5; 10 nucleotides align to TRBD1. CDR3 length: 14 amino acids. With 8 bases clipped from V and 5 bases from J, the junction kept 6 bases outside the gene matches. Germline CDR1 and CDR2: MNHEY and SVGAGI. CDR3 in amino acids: CASRQGATYQPQHF. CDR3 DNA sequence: TGTGCCAGCCGACAGGGGGCTACTTATCAGCCCCAGCATTTT.

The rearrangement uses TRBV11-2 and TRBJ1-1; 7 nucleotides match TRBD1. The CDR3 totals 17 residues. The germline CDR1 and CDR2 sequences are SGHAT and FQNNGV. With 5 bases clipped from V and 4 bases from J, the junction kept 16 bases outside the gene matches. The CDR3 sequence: CASSIGGNQGGFTEAFF. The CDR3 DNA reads TGTGCCAGCAGCATAGGAGGTAACCAGGGGGGTTTCACTGAAGCTTTCTTT.